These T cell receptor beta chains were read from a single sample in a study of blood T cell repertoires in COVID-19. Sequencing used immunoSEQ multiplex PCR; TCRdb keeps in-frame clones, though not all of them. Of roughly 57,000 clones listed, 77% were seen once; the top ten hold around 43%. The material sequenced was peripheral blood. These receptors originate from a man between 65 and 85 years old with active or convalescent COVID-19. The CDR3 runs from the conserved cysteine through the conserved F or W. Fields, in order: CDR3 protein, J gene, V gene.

CDR3aa: CASSLVLAGYNEQFF; j_gene: TRBJ2-1; v_gene: TRBV5-1
CDR3aa: CASSDDRADEKLFF; j_gene: TRBJ1-4; v_gene: TRBV7-9
CDR3aa: CASSTDSATNEKLFF; j_gene: TRBJ1-4; v_gene: TRBV5-1
CDR3aa: CASSVDSSGGLGYTF; j_gene: TRBJ1-2; v_gene: TRBV14
CDR3aa: CASSQEHGVSEAFF; j_gene: TRBJ1-1; v_gene: TRBV4-3
CDR3aa: CASHPGGTGANVLTF; j_gene: TRBJ2-6; v_gene: TRBV7-6
CDR3aa: CASYGTAYEQYF; j_gene: TRBJ2-7; v_gene: TRBV6-1
CDR3aa: CASSSSGGYEQYF; j_gene: TRBJ2-7; v_gene: TRBV9
CDR3aa: CASSLIQSGNTIYF; j_gene: TRBJ1-3; v_gene: TRBV5-6
CDR3aa: CAWGSSAEAFF; j_gene: TRBJ1-1; v_gene: TRBV30
CDR3aa: CASSPRRGSMNTEAFF; j_gene: TRBJ1-1; v_gene: TRBV5-6
CDR3aa: CASSSREGSEQYF; j_gene: TRBJ2-7; v_gene: TRBV7-3
CDR3aa: CASSYPFGAGDYEQYF; j_gene: TRBJ2-7; v_gene: TRBV18
CDR3aa: CASSGGQDGQPQHF; j_gene: TRBJ1-5; v_gene: TRBV9
CDR3aa: CALVGRGGKETQYF; j_gene: TRBJ2-5; v_gene: TRBV30
CDR3aa: CASSYGPNYGYTF; j_gene: TRBJ1-2; v_gene: TRBV27
CDR3aa: CASSPRGSSYNEQFF; j_gene: TRBJ2-1; v_gene: TRBV19
CDR3aa: CASTPEVGTVLSYTEAFF; j_gene: TRBJ1-1; v_gene: TRBV19
CDR3aa: CASSSRRVSGTEAFF; j_gene: TRBJ1-1; v_gene: TRBV7-9
CDR3aa: CASSQFTSGASSGQPDTQYF; j_gene: TRBJ2-3; v_gene: TRBV4-2
CDR3aa: CASSYSMRGGWAEAFF; j_gene: TRBJ1-1; v_gene: TRBV6-5
CDR3aa: CASSLAGQGNQPQHF; j_gene: TRBJ1-5; v_gene: TRBV5-5
CDR3aa: CAWSDKRGISYNEQFF; j_gene: TRBJ2-1; v_gene: TRBV30
CDR3aa: CASSLVSSGNTIYF; j_gene: TRBJ1-3; v_gene: TRBV7-2
CDR3aa: CASSLDRSGNTIYF; j_gene: TRBJ1-3; v_gene: TRBV3-1/TRBV3-2
CDR3aa: CASSSGTGLSEAFF; j_gene: TRBJ1-1; v_gene: TRBV5-5
CDR3aa: CASSQVRGSYGYTF; j_gene: TRBJ1-2; v_gene: TRBV4-3
CDR3aa: CASCPGQGFGAGNTIYF; j_gene: TRBJ1-3; v_gene: TRBV19
CDR3aa: CSVGEGNTGELFF; j_gene: TRBJ2-2; v_gene: TRBV29-1
CDR3aa: CASSLDRGYGYTF; j_gene: TRBJ1-2; v_gene: TRBV5-1
CDR3aa: CANGQGALSGANVLTF; j_gene: TRBJ2-6; v_gene: TRBV10-3
CDR3aa: CAWILAAGTEAFF; j_gene: TRBJ1-1; v_gene: TRBV30
CDR3aa: CASSLVAGGVTEAFF; j_gene: TRBJ1-1; v_gene: TRBV5-6
CDR3aa: CASSRRGNTEAFF; j_gene: TRBJ1-1; v_gene: TRBV6-5
CDR3aa: CASSRQGNYGYTF; j_gene: TRBJ1-2; v_gene: TRBV5-8
CDR3aa: CASSPSWGDGNTIYF; j_gene: TRBJ1-3; v_gene: TRBV7-9
CDR3aa: CASSLRFPCGPTQGRNEQYF; j_gene: TRBJ2-7; v_gene: TRBV21-1
CDR3aa: CASSIDPNRGLDQPQHF; j_gene: TRBJ1-5; v_gene: TRBV19
CDR3aa: CACTGWNTEAFF; j_gene: TRBJ1-1; v_gene: TRBV18
CDR3aa: CASSSQTSGGNNEQFF; j_gene: TRBJ2-1; v_gene: TRBV5-1
CDR3aa: CASSQAILKLGSSYNEQFF; j_gene: TRBJ2-1; v_gene: TRBV4-1
CDR3aa: CSVADNEQFF; j_gene: TRBJ2-1; v_gene: TRBV29-1
CDR3aa: CASSSQGLQETQYF; j_gene: TRBJ2-5; v_gene: TRBV7-2
CDR3aa: CASSLVQVRELTNTGELFF; j_gene: TRBJ2-2; v_gene: TRBV5-1
CDR3aa: CATSEDRRTQYF; j_gene: TRBJ2-3; v_gene: TRBV24-1
CDR3aa: CASRGGSWDTQYF; j_gene: TRBJ2-3; v_gene: TRBV6-5
CDR3aa: CASSPRGQGNAEAFF; j_gene: TRBJ1-1; v_gene: TRBV28